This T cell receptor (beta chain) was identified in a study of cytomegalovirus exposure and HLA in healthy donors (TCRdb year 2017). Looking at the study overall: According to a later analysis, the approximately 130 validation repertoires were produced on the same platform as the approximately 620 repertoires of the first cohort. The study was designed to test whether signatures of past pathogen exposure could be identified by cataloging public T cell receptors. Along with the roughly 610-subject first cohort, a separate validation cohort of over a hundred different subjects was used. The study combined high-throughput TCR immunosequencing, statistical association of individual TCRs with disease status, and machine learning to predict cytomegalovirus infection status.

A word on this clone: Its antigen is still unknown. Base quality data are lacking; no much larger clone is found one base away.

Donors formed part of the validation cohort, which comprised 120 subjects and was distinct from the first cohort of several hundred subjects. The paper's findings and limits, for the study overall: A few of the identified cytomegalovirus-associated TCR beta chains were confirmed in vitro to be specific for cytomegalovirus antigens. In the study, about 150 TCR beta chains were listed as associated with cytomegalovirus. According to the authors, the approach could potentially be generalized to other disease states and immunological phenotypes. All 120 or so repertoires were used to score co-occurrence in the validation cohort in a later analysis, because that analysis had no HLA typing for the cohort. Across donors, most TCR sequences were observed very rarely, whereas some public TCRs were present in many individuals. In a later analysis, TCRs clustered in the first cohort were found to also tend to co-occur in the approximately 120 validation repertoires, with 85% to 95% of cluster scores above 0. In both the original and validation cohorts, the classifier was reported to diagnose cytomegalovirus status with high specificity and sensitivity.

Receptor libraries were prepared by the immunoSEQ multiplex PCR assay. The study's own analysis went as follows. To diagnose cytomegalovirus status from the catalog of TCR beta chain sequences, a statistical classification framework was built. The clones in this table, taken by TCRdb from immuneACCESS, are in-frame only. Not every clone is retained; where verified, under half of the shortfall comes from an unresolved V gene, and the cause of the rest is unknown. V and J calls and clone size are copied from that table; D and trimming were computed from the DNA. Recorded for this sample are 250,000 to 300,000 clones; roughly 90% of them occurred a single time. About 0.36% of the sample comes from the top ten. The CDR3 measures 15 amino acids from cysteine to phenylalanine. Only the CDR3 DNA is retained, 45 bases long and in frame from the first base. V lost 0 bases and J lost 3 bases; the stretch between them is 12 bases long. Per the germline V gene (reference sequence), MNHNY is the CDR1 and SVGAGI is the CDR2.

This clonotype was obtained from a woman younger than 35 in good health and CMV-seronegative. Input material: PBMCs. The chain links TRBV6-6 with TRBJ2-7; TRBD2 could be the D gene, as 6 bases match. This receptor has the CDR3 CASSYSVHGSYEQYF. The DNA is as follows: TGTGCCAGCAGTTACTCAGTACACGGGAGCTACGAGCAGTACTTC.